Listed below are T cell receptor beta chains from one sample, sequenced in a study of CD8 T cells in ankylosing spondylitis. TCRdb reanalysed the 5' RACE reads using MiXCR and keeps one entry per CDR3 protein. The sample shows 250,000 to 300,000 distinct CDR3 sequences, 15% to 20% of them seen only once. The sequencing sample was made of blood, either unsorted or a sorted T cell fraction (not recorded which). These receptors were taken from a male donor with ankylosing spondylitis or in good health (not recorded which). CDR3s include the opening cysteine and the closing phenylalanine or tryptophan. D genes are given only for firm matches. For some rows the clone size is stated as once, few or many, or as a class when expanded; others skip it.

TRBJ2-5,-,TRBV6-2/TRBV6-3,-,CASSSPDRAQETQYF,TGTGCCAGCAGTTCTCCGGACAGAGCACAAGAGACCCAGTACTTC
TRBJ1-1,-,TRBV21-1,few,CASSRKPAPMNTEAFF,TGTGCCAGCAGCAGAAAGCCAGCGCCCATGAACACTGAAGCTTTCTTT
TRBJ2-2,-,TRBV4-3,-,CASSQALVTGELFF,TGCGCCAGCAGCCAAGCCCTCGTTACCGGGGAGCTGTTTTTT
TRBJ2-2,TRBD2,TRBV7-9,-,CARERTSGTGELFF,TGTGCCAGAGAAAGGACTAGCGGTACCGGGGAGCTGTTTTTT
TRBJ2-6,-,TRBV29-1,few,CSVEQEGGSGANVLTF,TGCAGCGTTGAACAGGAGGGAGGCTCTGGGGCCAACGTCCTGACTTTC
TRBJ2-7,TRBD1,TRBV7-9,-,CASSTSGTGNYEQYF,TGTGCCAGCAGCACATCCGGGACAGGGAATTACGAGCAGTACTTC
TRBJ2-1,-,TRBV29-1,-,CSVSYGGAYNEQFF,TGCAGCGTTAGTTACGGGGGCGCCTACAATGAGCAGTTCTTC
TRBJ2-5,TRBD2,TRBV11-2,-,CASSLISGLAGPAAETQYF,TGTGCCAGCAGCTTGATCTCAGGGCTAGCGGGACCCGCAGCGGAGACCCAGTACTTC
TRBJ2-7,TRBD2,TRBV5-1,-,CASSQSIGLAGVGEQYF,TGCGCCAGCAGCCAGTCAATCGGACTAGCGGGAGTTGGCGAGCAGTACTTC
TRBJ2-5,-,TRBV5-1,-,CASSLWARDTTYQETQYF,TGCGCCAGCAGCTTGTGGGCACGAGATACAACGTACCAAGAGACCCAGTACTTC
TRBJ1-5,-,TRBV12-3/TRBV12-4,many,CASSLGGGGPMQPQHF,TGTGCCAGCAGTTTAGGGGGGGGGGGTCCGATGCAGCCCCAGCATTTT
TRBJ1-4,-,TRBV4-1,-,CASSQETTGREKLFF,TGCGCCAGCAGCCAAGAGACCACAGGGCGTGAAAAACTGTTTTTT
TRBJ2-5,TRBD2,TRBV4-1,-,CASSQREGQETQYF,TGCGCCAGCAGCCAACGGGAGGGCCAAGAGACCCAGTACTTC
TRBJ1-3,-,TRBV9,few,CASSARDRDGNTIYF,TGTGCCAGCAGCGCCAGAGACAGAGATGGAAACACCATATATTTT
TRBJ2-5,TRBD2,TRBV4-1,few,CASSLGLAGTYQETQYF,TGCGCCAGCAGCCTGGGACTAGCGGGGACGTACCAAGAGACCCAGTACTTC
TRBJ2-1,TRBD1,TRBV5-6,-,CASSFGQGDYNEQFF,TGTGCCAGCAGCTTCGGGCAGGGGGACTACAATGAGCAGTTCTTC
TRBJ2-1,-,TRBV5-1,-,CASRAEALSYNEQFF,TGCGCCAGCCGAGCAGAGGCGCTCTCCTACAATGAGCAGTTCTTC
TRBJ2-5,-,TRBV28,few,CASSFLATGRETQYF,TGTGCCAGCAGTTTTCTCGCGACGGGTCGGGAGACCCAGTACTTC
TRBJ2-5,TRBD2,TRBV29-1,many,CSVAGWGETQYF,TGCAGCGTAGCGGGATGGGGAGAGACCCAGTACTTC
TRBJ2-1,TRBD2,TRBV4-2,-,CASSQGVAGVFDEQFF,TGTGCCAGCAGCCAAGGTGTAGCGGGAGTTTTCGATGAGCAGTTCTTC
TRBJ2-5,-,TRBV20-1,-,CSARGEWETQYF,TGCAGTGCTAGGGGGGAGTGGGAGACCCAGTACTTC
TRBJ1-5,-,TRBV15,few,CATSRGGASNQPQHF,TGTGCCACCAGCAGAGGAGGTGCAAGCAATCAGCCCCAGCATTTT
TRBJ2-7,-,TRBV12-3/TRBV12-4,-,CASRGDPFYEQYF,TGTGCCAGCAGGGGGGATCCCTTCTACGAGCAGTACTTC
TRBJ2-3,-,TRBV6-5,few,CASSPDGDTQYF,TGTGCCAGCAGTCCCGACGGAGATACGCAGTATTTT
TRBJ2-5,TRBD1,TRBV29-1,-,CSVVAPPNRGRSETQYF,TGCAGCGTTGTCGCTCCCCCGAACAGGGGCCGCTCCGAGACCCAGTACTTC
TRBJ2-7,-,TRBV12-3/TRBV12-4,few,CASSRADYYEQYF,TGTGCCAGCAGTCGGGCGGACTACTACGAGCAGTACTTC
TRBJ1-1,-,TRBV27,many,CASSFLLGGFDEAFF,TGTGCCAGCAGTTTCCTCCTGGGCGGGTTCGATGAAGCTTTCTTT
TRBJ1-1,-,TRBV14,many,CASSPTSGSEAFF,TGTGCCAGCAGCCCCACCTCTGGATCTGAAGCTTTCTTT
TRBJ2-5,-,TRBV11-2,-,CASSLLEGSVGETQYF,TGTGCCAGCAGCTTATTGGAGGGCTCCGTGGGGGAGACCCAGTACTTC
TRBJ2-3,-,TRBV14,-,CASSQEGLRADTQYF,TGTGCCAGCAGCCAAGAGGGTCTGCGGGCAGATACGCAGTATTTT
TRBJ2-7,-,TRBV7-9,few,CASSSPGTARDEQYF,TGTGCCAGCAGCTCACCCGGGACCGCTCGGGACGAGCAGTACTTC
TRBJ2-1,TRBD2,TRBV9,-,CASSEDSAGGYEQFF,TGTGCCAGCAGCGAGGACTCAGCGGGAGGCTATGAGCAGTTCTTC
TRBJ2-1,-,TRBV24-1,few,CATSDLAGGEQFF,TGTGCCACCAGTGATTTGGCCGGTGGTGAGCAGTTCTTC
TRBJ2-1,-,TRBV5-1,-,CASSLQSSSYNEQFF,TGCGCCAGCAGCTTACAGTCGAGCTCCTACAATGAGCAGTTCTTC
TRBJ2-7,-,TRBV29-1,many,CSVLIYEQYF,TGCAGCGTATTAATCTACGAGCAGTACTTC
TRBJ2-3,TRBD1,TRBV4-3,many,CASSSDRGFTDTQYF,TGCGCCAGCAGCTCCGACAGGGGATTCACAGATACGCAGTATTTT
TRBJ2-1,-,TRBV4-3,few,CASSQGLVFYNEQFF,TGCGCCAGCAGCCAAGGGCTAGTGTTCTACAATGAGCAGTTCTTC
TRBJ2-1,TRBD2,TRBV4-1,once,CASSSLAGVHEQFF,TGCGCCAGCAGTTCCCTAGCGGGAGTGCATGAGCAGTTCTTC
TRBJ2-7,-,TRBV25-1,-,CASSEYTGTNEQYF,TGTGCCAGCAGTGAATATACCGGGACCAACGAGCAGTACTTC
TRBJ2-1,TRBD2,TRBV3-1,-,CASSQDLAAYKEQFF,TGTGCCAGCAGCCAAGACCTAGCGGCGTACAAAGAGCAGTTCTTC
TRBJ2-5,-,TRBV25-1,-,CASSPPLGGDRETQYF,TGTGCCAGCAGTCCCCCCTTGGGGGGTGACCGTGAGACCCAGTACTTC
TRBJ2-1,TRBD2,TRBV5-1,-,CASSSSAGVYNEQFF,TGCGCCAGCAGCTCGTCTGCGGGAGTTTACAATGAGCAGTTCTTC
TRBJ2-3,-,TRBV7-9,-,CASSLAGAITDTQYF,TGTGCCAGCAGCTTAGCGGGGGCTATTACAGATACGCAGTATTTT
TRBJ1-1,-,TRBV20-1,-,CSARKTGNTEAFF,TGCAGTGCTAGAAAGACCGGGAACACTGAAGCTTTCTTT
TRBJ1-5,-,TRBV7-9,-,CASSSLLSDSNQPQHF,TGTGCCAGCAGCTCCCTCTTAAGCGATAGCAATCAGCCCCAGCATTTT
TRBJ1-5,-,TRBV9,-,CASSVGGGQPQHF,TGTGCCAGCAGCGTAGGGGGTGGGCAGCCCCAGCATTTT
TRBJ2-3,TRBD2,TRBV7-9,-,CASNSPLAERTDTQYF,TGTGCCAGCAATTCCCCGCTAGCGGAGCGAACAGATACGCAGTATTTT
TRBJ1-1,-,TRBV3-1,many,CASSQGLDEVNTEAFF,TGTGCCAGCAGCCAAGGGTTGGACGAGGTGAACACTGAAGCTTTCTTT
TRBJ2-1,-,TRBV4-1,many,CASSQVLSGGSYNEQFF,TGCGCCAGCAGCCAAGTCCTGAGCGGAGGGTCCTACAATGAGCAGTTCTTC
TRBJ1-1,-,TRBV10-2,-,CASSAEGLNTEAFF,TGTGCCAGCAGTGCGGAAGGACTGAACACTGAAGCTTTCTTT
TRBJ2-1,TRBD2,TRBV5-6,-,CASSLLAAYNEQFF,TGTGCCAGCAGCCTACTAGCGGCCTACAATGAGCAGTTCTTC
TRBJ2-1,-,TRBV5-1,-,CASRYLGRGTMHEQFF,TGCGCCAGCAGGTACCTAGGACGCGGAACGATGCATGAGCAGTTCTTC
TRBJ2-7,TRBD2,TRBV27,once,CASSLWQGTSGSYEQYF,TGTGCCAGCAGTTTATGGCAGGGGACTAGCGGTTCCTACGAGCAGTACTTC
TRBJ2-3,TRBD2,TRBV4-2,-,CASSDSGSDTQYF,TGTGCCAGCAGCGATAGCGGGAGCGATACGCAGTATTTT
TRBJ2-7,-,TRBV7-9,-,CASNPWGRYEQYF,TGTGCCAGCAATCCATGGGGCCGCTACGAGCAGTACTTC
TRBJ2-1,-,TRBV20-1,-,CSARVSAYNEQFF,TGCAGTGCTAGAGTTTCAGCGTACAATGAGCAGTTCTTC
TRBJ2-7,TRBD2,TRBV20-1,-,CSASLAGGRYEQYF,TGCAGTGCTAGTCTAGCGGGAGGGCGCTACGAGCAGTACTTC
TRBJ2-7,TRBD2,TRBV6-2/TRBV6-3,few,CASGEGLAGSYEQYF,TGTGCCAGCGGAGAAGGGCTAGCGGGATCCTACGAGCAGTACTTC